This T cell receptor beta chain was sequenced in a study of shared clonotypes between healthy human individuals. The naive CD8 population came from CD45RO-negative cells selected for CCR7, without terminally differentiated effector memory CD45RA+ cells. A remark on this clone: The antigen is not known. Distinct nucleotide sequences in the sample also encode this CDR3.

Assay: immunoSEQ multiplex PCR; the TCRdb copy retains only in-frame clones and omits some. Counted here are some 1,900,000 clones, approximately 94% occurring once; the ten biggest clones make up under 1.5%. Whole-study findings and limits: Larger estimated richness was generally recorded for naive subsets relative to memory subsets. Clonotypes shared by all four donors outscored non-shared clonotypes in generation probability.

This sequence was found in a man between 18 and 29 years old in good health. The sequenced sample consisted of naive CD8+ T cells sorted from blood.

The CDR3 region has the DNA TGTGCCAGCAGCCTGGGCCTCAATCAGCCCCAGCATTTT. It codes for CASSLGLNQPQHF. The chain recombines TRBV7-8 with TRBJ1-5; no clear D. Trimming pared 5 bases from V and 3 bases from J, leaving 8 bases between. Looked up from germline, CDR1 is SGHVS and CDR2 is FQNEAQ. The CDR3 consists of 13 residues. Variable domain in full (rest from reference TRBV7-8 and TRBJ1-5): GAGVSQSPRYKVAKRGQDVALRCDPISGHVSLFWYQQALGQGPEFLTYFQNEAQLDKSGLPSDRFFAERPEGSVSTLKIQRTQQEDSAVYLCASSLGLNQPQHFGDGTRLSIL.